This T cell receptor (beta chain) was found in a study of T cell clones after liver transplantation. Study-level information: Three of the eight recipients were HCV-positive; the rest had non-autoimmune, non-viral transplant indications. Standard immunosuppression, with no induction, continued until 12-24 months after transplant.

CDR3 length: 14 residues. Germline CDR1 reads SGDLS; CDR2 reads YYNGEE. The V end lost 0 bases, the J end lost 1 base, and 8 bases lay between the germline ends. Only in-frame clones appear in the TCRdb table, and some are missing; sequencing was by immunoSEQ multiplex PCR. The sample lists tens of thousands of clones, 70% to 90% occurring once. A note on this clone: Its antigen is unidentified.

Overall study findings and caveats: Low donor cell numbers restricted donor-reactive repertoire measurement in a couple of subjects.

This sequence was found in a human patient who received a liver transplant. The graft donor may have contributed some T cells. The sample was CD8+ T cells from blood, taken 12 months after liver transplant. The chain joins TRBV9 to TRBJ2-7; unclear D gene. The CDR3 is CASSVAAVSYEQYF. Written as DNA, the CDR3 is TGTGCCAGCAGCGTAGCGGCGGTTTCCTACGAGCAGTACTTC. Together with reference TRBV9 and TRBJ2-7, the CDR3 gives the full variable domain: DSGVTQTPKHLITATGQRVTLRCSPRSGDLSVYWYQQSLDQGLQFLIQYYNGEERAKGNILERFSAQQFPDLHSELNLSSLELGDSALYFCASSVAAVSYEQYFGPGTRLTVT.